Shown below are 4 T cell receptor beta chains from a single sample sequenced in a study of blood T cells in healthy people across ages. Combining a sample-barcoded 5' primer with a J-beta primer mix, a second PCR ran for roughly 6 to 12 cycles. Each CDR3 protein is one row after TCRdb ran MiXCR on the 5' RACE reads. The data hold hundreds of thousands of distinct CDR3 sequences, with around two thirds observed a single time. The sequenced sample consisted of blood. Receptors originate from a man younger than 45 in good health.

The chain has TRBV9 and TRBJ2-7; possibly TRBD1 for D (6 bases). V gave up 4 bases and J gave up 7 bases, with 21 bases separating them. Germline V gene data show CDR1 as SGDLS and CDR2 as YYNGEE. The CDR3 is 15 amino acids. CDR3 loop: CASSLTYTGYNEQYF. CDR3 DNA sequence: TGTGCCAGCAGCCTAACCTACACAGGGTACAATGAGCAGTACTTC.

This clonotype was detected once. The chain is built from TRBV12-3 or TRBV12-4 and TRBJ2-5; the D is unclear. The CDR3 totals 13 residues. V dropped 3 bases and J dropped 3 bases, with 8 bases sitting between them. CDR3 sequence: CASSLQEEETQYF. The CDR3 DNA is TGTGCCAGCAGTTTGCAGGAAGAAGAGACCCAGTACTTC.

The chain links TRBV7-9 to TRBJ1-6; tentative D call: TRBD1 (5 bases). With 11 bases removed from V and 7 bases from J, the gap between germline ends came to 30 bases. Germline V CDR1 and CDR2: SEHNR, FQNEAQ (reference sequence). The CDR3 is 18 residues long. The DNA for the CDR3 is TGTGCCGACAGCTTAGGAGGCCTTATCGGGTCGGTGAATTCACCCCTCCACTTT. Amino acid sequence: CADSLGGLIGSVNSPLHF.

The J gene is TRBJ1-1, the V gene TRBV7-3, with D hard to call. The germline CDR1 and CDR2 sequences are SGHTA and FQGTGA. This CDR3 comprises 13 residues. V was trimmed by 5 bases and J by 7 bases, leaving 14 bases between them. The DNA for the CDR3 is TGTGCCAGCAGCCCCGGGCCCGGCGGTGAAGCTTTCTTT. Its protein product is CASSPGPGGEAFF.